The source of this T cell receptor (beta chain) is a study of T-cell reconstitution after alpha-beta-depleted transplantation in children. Germline V gives CDR1 SGHNT, CDR2 YENEEA. V was shortened by 1 base and J by 0 bases, with 27 bases between the two germline ends. The CDR3 sequence is 22 residues long. Using unique molecular identifiers, the investigators prepared the TCRbeta library. MiXCR, run by TCRdb on the PCR reads, gives a single entry per CDR3 protein. Of fewer than 550,000 distinct CDR3 sequences in the sample, 10% to 12% were seen once. The sequence came from a female patient between 2 and 10 years old who had a stem cell transplant for aplastic anemia, so the T cells may come from the graft donor. The specimen comprised PBMCs, mostly from graft donor cells, sampled 180 days after TCRalphabeta/CD19-depleted stem cell transplant. The gene calls are TRBV11-3 and TRBJ2-2; unclear D gene. In DNA form, the CDR3 reads TGTGCCAGCAGCTTAGTTGGTATTGCGCGTCGGCCGGCGGTCTCGAACACCGGGGAGCTGTTTTTT. Translating it yields CASSLVGIARRPAVSNTGELFF.